A single sample gave rise to the 14 T cell receptor beta chains below, sequenced in a study of shared clonotypes between healthy human individuals (dated by TCRdb to 2018 to 2020). The library was produced with the immunoSEQ multiplex PCR assay. TCRdb mirrors the immuneACCESS table, restricted to in-frame sequences. Some clones are absent from its copies; in checked studies, under half trace to an unresolved V gene, and the reason for the others is unknown. The sample table shows about 2.4 million clones, and 93% are seen once. 0.36% of the sample is in the top ten clones. The sample was naive CD4+ T cells from PBMCs. Reading the label with the study, this specimen's cell subset or site is: CD45RA+ positively selected. The source of these receptors is a man younger than 30 in good health. Some clones in this sample may be carry-over from other donors' samples.

Remarks on this clone: The same CDR3 is also encoded by other DNA sequences in this sample. Here the CDR3 reads CASSSRRGTDTQYF. CDR3 DNA sequence: TGTGCCAGCAGCTCCAGGAGAGGCACAGATACGCAGTATTTT. V is TRBV7-3 and J is TRBJ2-3; D is unclear. Per the germline V gene, CDR1 is SGHTA and CDR2 is FQGTGA. V shed 4 bases and J shed 1 base, with 9 bases lying between them. The CDR3 is 14 residues long. The variable domain in full, completed from reference TRBV7-3 and TRBJ2-3, reads GAGVSQTPSNKVTEKGKYVELRCDPISGHTALYWYRQSLGQGPEFLIYFQGTGAADDSGLPNDRFFAVRPEGSVSTLKIQRTERGDSAVYLCASSSRRGTDTQYFGPGTRLTVL.

The CDR3 is CASSLGLAGESYEQYF. For the CDR3, the DNA is TGTGCCAGCAGCTTGGGGCTAGCGGGCGAATCCTACGAGCAGTACTTC. V and J are TRBV5-4 and TRBJ2-7; 8 nucleotides match TRBD2. This CDR3 has 16 residues. The V segment lost 0 bases and the J segment 1 base; nucleotides outside the gene matches: 6. The germline gives CDR1 SGHNT, CDR2 YYREEE (reference sequence).

This clone was counted once. The chain uses TRBV30 and TRBJ2-3; tentatively, D is TRBD2 (7 bases). Trimming took off 0 bases at V and 2 bases at J, with 9 bases between the two ends. The CDR3 covers 14 residues. The germline V gene has CDR1 GTSNPN and CDR2 SVGIG (reference sequence). The CDR3 loop reads CAWSVGGATDTQYF. The CDR3 coding sequence is TGTGCCTGGAGTGTAGGGGGGGCCACAGATACGCAGTATTTT. Based on the CDR3 plus reference TRBV30 and TRBJ2-3, the full variable domain is SQTIHQWPATLVQPVGSPLSLECTVEGTSNPNLYWYRQAAGRGLQLLFYSVGIGQISSEVPQNLSASRPQDRQFILSSKKLLLSDSGFYLCAWSVGGATDTQYFGPGTRLTVL.

This sequence joins TRBV28 and TRBJ1-5, with D possibly matching TRBD1 (5 bases). V lost 7 bases and J lost 2, with 24 bases in between. The CDR3 has 18 residues. CDR1 is MDHEN, CDR2 SYDVKM, per germline. CDR3 loop: CASTLLGRDLGRNQPQHF. In DNA, the CDR3 is TGTGCCAGCACCTTATTAGGCCGGGACCTAGGCCGCAATCAGCCCCAGCATTTT.

CDR3 in DNA: TGTGCCAGCATGTCATACAGGGACATGACAGATACGCAGTATTTT. Translated: CASMSYRDMTDTQYF. The gene calls are TRBV27 and TRBJ2-3, with TRBD1 as a possible D gene (6 bases). V lost 7 bases and J lost 3, with 17 bases in between. In germline, CDR1 is MNHEY, CDR2 SMNVEV (reference sequence). This CDR3 is built from 15 residues.

This rearrangement joins TRBV5-1 to TRBJ1-4; D gene uncertain. The germline CDR1 and CDR2 sequences are SGHRS and YFSETQ. This CDR3 is 15 amino acids long. V lost 1 base and J lost 2, with 9 bases in between. This chain's CDR3 is CASSLTQSTNEKLFF. The CDR3 DNA is TGCGCCAGCAGCTTGACACAGTCCACTAATGAAAAACTGTTTTTT.

The chain couples TRBV9 to TRBJ2-2; D possibly corresponds to TRBD2 (6 bases). V lost 1 base, J lost 4 bases, and 11 bases lay in between. The CDR3 consists of 15 residues. CDR1 SGDLS and CDR2 YYNGEE come from the germline V gene. This chain's CDR3 is CASSVIPEGTGELFF. The CDR3 DNA sequence: TGTGCCAGCAGCGTAATCCCGGAGGGCACCGGGGAGCTGTTTTTT.

The chain has TRBV9 and TRBJ2-3; D is perhaps TRBD2 (6 bases). Germline V gene sequence: CDR1 SGDLS, CDR2 YYNGEE. V lost 0 bases and J lost 2, with 13 bases in between. The CDR3 totals 16 residues. The CDR3 region is CASSVGAGLPTDTQYF. Written as DNA, the CDR3 is TGTGCCAGCAGCGTAGGGGCGGGACTCCCCACAGATACGCAGTATTTT.

The chain employs TRBV28 and TRBJ1-5; D perhaps matches TRBD1 (5 bases). The CDR3 is 14 amino acids. The germline V gene encodes CDR1 MDHEN and CDR2 SYDVKM. V lost 3 bases, J lost 6 bases, and 12 bases lay in between. CDR3 sequence reads: CASSFQGRIQPQHF. CDR3 DNA: TGTGCCAGCAGTTTCCAGGGCCGCATTCAGCCCCAGCATTTT.

CDR3 protein: CASSVGPQGFGELFF. Written as DNA, the CDR3 is TGTGCCAGCAGCGTAGGGCCCCAAGGGTTTGGGGAGCTGTTTTTT. The chain combines TRBV9 with TRBJ2-2; D call uncertain. The germline CDR1 and CDR2 sequences are SGDLS and YYNGEE. The V and J ends lost 0 bases and 8 bases respectively, with 14 bases between them. The CDR3 covers 15 residues.

The V gene is TRBV27, the J gene TRBJ2-7; TRBD2 matches 10 bases. Trimming at V came to 6 bases and at J to 6 bases, leaving 14 bases not matched to a gene. CDR1 is MNHEY and CDR2 is SMNVEV in the germline V gene (reference sequence). The CDR3 is 16 amino acids. The CDR3 coding sequence is TGTGCCAGCAGACCGTCCGGACTAGCGGAACACGTCGAGCAGTACTTC. It translates to CASRPSGLAEHVEQYF.

The V call is TRBV7-2, the J call TRBJ2-3; D is ambiguous. Germline assignment: CDR1 SGHTA and CDR2 FQGNSA. This CDR3 has 14 residues. With 2 bases removed from V and 2 bases from J, the gap between germline ends came to 8 bases. The CDR3 coding sequence is TGTGCCAGCAGCTTAATGCGTTTCACAGATACGCAGTATTTT. It encodes CASSLMRFTDTQYF.

This chain's CDR3 is CSVQGRTNTEAFF. The DNA of the CDR3 is TGCAGCGTCCAAGGCCGGACGAACACTGAAGCTTTCTTT. The chain uses TRBV29-1 and TRBJ1-1; D gene ambiguous. Germline V gives CDR1 SQVTM, CDR2 ANQGSEA. Trimming took 6 bases from V and 1 from J, leaving 12 bases between them. The length of the CDR3 is 13 residues.

V and J are TRBV7-9 and TRBJ2-4; TRBD2 is a possible D gene (6 bases). V gave up 0 bases and J gave up 7 bases, with 13 bases separating them. Per the germline V gene, CDR1 is SEHNR and CDR2 is FQNEAQ (reference sequence). CDR3 length equals 15 residues. CDR3: CASSLALPAGNIQYF. CDR3 bases: TGTGCCAGCAGCTTAGCTCTTCCGGCGGGGAACATTCAGTACTTC. The whole variable domain, remainder taken from reference TRBV7-9 and TRBJ2-4, is DTGVSQNPRHKITKRGQNVTFRCDPISEHNRLYWYRQTLGQGPEFLTYFQNEAQLEKSRLLSDRFSAERPKGSFSTLEIQRTEQGDSAMYLCASSLALPAGNIQYFGAGTRLSVL.